The 20 T cell receptor beta chains reported below all come from one sample, sequenced in a study of blood T cell repertoires in COVID-19. Some clones are missing from TCRdb's copy, which holds only in-frame ones; the method was immunoSEQ multiplex PCR. Found here are approximately 210,000 clones, 85% to 95% of them singletons; the top ten hold 0.6% to 0.9%. The source material was peripheral blood. These receptors were obtained from a man between 25 and 39 years old with COVID-19, enrolled during active disease.

This clone was detected only a few times. This rearrangement joins TRBV11-2 to TRBJ1-1; 9 bases are a match to TRBD1. Unmatched junction bases numbered 5, after V lost 1 base and J lost 8 bases. The CDR3 is 14 amino acids. Germline CDR1 and CDR2: SGHAT and FQNNGV. This CDR3 reads CASSLGRTGEEAFF. The DNA of the CDR3 is TGTGCCAGCAGCTTAGGAAGGACAGGGGAGGAAGCTTTCTTT. Drawing the rest from reference TRBV11-2 and TRBJ1-1, the complete variable domain is EAGVAQSPRYKIIEKRQSVAFWCNPISGHATLYWYQQILGQGPKLLIQFQNNGVVDDSQLPKDRFSAERLKGVDSTLKIQPAKLEDSAVYLCASSLGRTGEEAFFGQGTRLTVV.

In its sample, this clone was seen once. The chain joins TRBV5-1 to TRBJ1-3, with D unresolved. Germline values: CDR1 SGHRS, CDR2 YFSETQ. V was pared by 0 bases and J by 0 bases, with 10 bases between. The CDR3 spans 16 residues. CDR3 in DNA: TGCGCCAGCAGCTTGGGTCGGTTCAACTCTGGAAACACCATATATTTT. This encodes CASSLGRFNSGNTIYF.

In its sample, this clone was seen once. This rearrangement joins TRBV7-9 to TRBJ1-4; D might be TRBD1 (5 bases). The CDR3 extends over 15 amino acids. V was shortened by 4 bases and J by 4 bases, with 13 bases between the two germline ends. Germline lookup yields CDR1 SEHNR and CDR2 FQNEAQ (reference sequence). The CDR3 reads CASSSPGGVNEKLFF. The DNA of the CDR3 is TGTGCCAGCAGCTCCCCGGGAGGGGTTAATGAAAAACTGTTTTTT.

The V call is TRBV3-1 (or the pseudogene TRBV3-2), the J call TRBJ2-3; TRBD1 matches at 11 bases. The CDR3 consists of 15 residues. J gave up 3 bases and V 4 bases, and 3 bases lay outside the gene matches. Per the germline V gene, CDR1 is LGHDT and CDR2 is YNNKEL (reference sequence). The CDR3 sequence: CASSLWDRGTDTQYF. The CDR3 nucleotides are TGTGCCAGCAGCCTCTGGGACAGGGGGACAGATACGCAGTATTTT.

J is TRBJ2-2 and V is TRBV6-6; a possible D gene is TRBD1 (5 bases). Trimming took off 7 bases at V and 4 bases at J, with 19 bases between the two ends. Germline CDR1 MNHNY, CDR2 SVGAGI (reference sequence). This CDR3 region has 16 residues. The DNA for the CDR3 is TGTGCCAGCACCTCAACCGGCAGGGTAGGCACCGGGGAGCTGTTTTTT. Protein sequence: CASTSTGRVGTGELFF.

V gene TRBV4-1 combines with J gene TRBJ2-7, with unresolved D. CDR3 length: 16 amino acids. Germline V gives CDR1 MGHRA, CDR2 YSYEKL. The V end lost 0 bases, the J end lost 3 bases, and 15 bases lay between the germline ends. CDR3 protein: CASSQETESTNYEQYF. The CDR3 nucleotides read TGCGCCAGCAGCCAAGAGACGGAGAGTACTAACTACGAGCAGTACTTC.

The chain combines TRBV14 with TRBJ2-3, with 7 positions matching TRBD2. CDR1 and CDR2 (germline): SGHDN, FVKESK. V trimming: 2 bases; J trimming: 0 bases; junction bases outside the gene matches: 5. The CDR3 extends over 16 amino acids. The CDR3 DNA follows: TGTGCCAGCAGCCAAAGGCCAGCGGGGAGCACAGATACGCAGTATTTT. This encodes CASSQRPAGSTDTQYF.

The chain combines TRBV27 with TRBJ2-1; 9 positions match TRBD2. CDR1 is MNHEY and CDR2 is SMNVEV in the germline V gene (reference sequence). This CDR3 comprises 16 residues. Trimming at V came to 5 bases and at J to 0 bases, leaving 5 bases not matched to a gene. The CDR3 DNA follows: TGTGCCAGCAGTACACTAGCGGGTTTCTCCTACAATGAGCAGTTCTTC. Its protein product is CASSTLAGFSYNEQFF.

This sequence joins TRBV5-4 and TRBJ1-4, with 10 positions matching TRBD1. The CDR3 is 17 residues long. Germline lookup yields CDR1 SGHNT and CDR2 YYREEE (reference sequence). J was trimmed by 4 bases and V by 4 bases; bases with no gene match: 10. CDR3 coding DNA: TGTGCCAGCAGCAGACAGACAGGGGGCGCGTATAATGAAAAACTGTTTTTT. Translated, it gives CASSRQTGGAYNEKLFF.

The chain is built from TRBV6-5 and TRBJ2-3, with a weak D call TRBD1 (5 bases). Trimming took off 11 bases at V and 5 bases at J, with 23 bases between the two ends. The germline gives CDR1 MNHEY, CDR2 SVGAGI. CDR3 length: 15 residues. CDR3 in amino acids: CALRGFLRTRDTQYF. In DNA, the CDR3 is TGTGCCCTTAGGGGTTTCCTCCGAACGCGAGATACGCAGTATTTT.

The gene calls are TRBV6-5 and TRBJ2-5; D ambiguous. Germline V lookup: CDR1 MNHEY, CDR2 SVGAGI. The CDR3 extends over 11 amino acids. Trimming removed 8 bases at V and 1 base at J, with 5 bases between. This CDR3 is CASGPQETQYF. CDR3 bases: TGTGCCAGCGGCCCCCAAGAGACCCAGTACTTC.

This clone was counted a single time. The sample has other DNA sequences that encode this CDR3 too. This chain uses TRBV7-9 with TRBJ1-1, with 9 bases lining up with TRBD1. CDR1 and CDR2 from the germline V gene are SEHNR and FQNEAQ (reference sequence). V trimming: 3 bases; J trimming: 0 bases; junction bases outside the gene matches: 5. The CDR3 is made up of 16 amino acids. CDR3 sequence (DNA): TGTGCCAGCAGCTTTCCGGGACAGGGACTGAACACTGAAGCTTTCTTT. Translated, it gives CASSFPGQGLNTEAFF.

This chain's CDR3 is CASSTSTAGGGNNSPLHF. As DNA, the CDR3 is TGTGCCAGCTCTACCAGTACGGCAGGGGGCGGCAATAATTCACCCCTCCACTTT. The chain links TRBV18 to TRBJ1-6; 8 bases map to TRBD1. Per germline, CDR1 KGHSH and CDR2 LQKENI. V was clipped by 6 bases and J by 5 bases; unmatched bases: 15. The CDR3 is 18 amino acids. Full variable domain (rest looked up from reference TRBV18 and TRBJ1-6): NAGVMQNPRHLVRRRGQEARLRCSPMKGHSHVYWYRQLPEEGLKFMVYLQKENIIDESGMPKERFSAEFPKEGPSILRIQQVVRGDSAAYFCASSTSTAGGGNNSPLHFGNGTRLTVT.

CDR3 amino acids: CASSLVGTQHSGNTIYF. CDR3 sequence (DNA): TGTGCCAGCAGCTTGGTGGGGACACAACACTCTGGAAACACCATATATTTT. This chain joins TRBV5-5 and TRBJ1-3; perhaps TRBD1 as D (6 bases). The V end was cut by 0 bases, the J end by 0 bases, with 13 bases between. The germline V gene encodes CDR1 SGHKS and CDR2 YYEKEE (reference sequence). This CDR3 contains 17 residues. Supplemented by reference TRBV5-5 and TRBJ1-3, the full variable domain reads DAGVTQSPTHLIKTRGQQVTLRCSPISGHKSVSWYQQVLGQGPQFIFQYYEKEERGRGNFPDRFSARQFPNYSSELNVNALLLGDSALYLCASSLVGTQHSGNTIYFGEGSWLTVV.

The chain carries TRBV9 and TRBJ2-2, with a possible D match to TRBD2 (5 bases). V was clipped by 0 bases and J by 5 bases, with 8 bases between them. Looked up from germline, CDR1 is SGDLS and CDR2 is YYNGEE. CDR3 size: 14 residues. The CDR3 region has the DNA TGTGCCAGCAGCGTAGACGGGAATACCGGGGAGCTGTTTTTT. It is translated as CASSVDGNTGELFF.

V is TRBV19 and J is TRBJ2-3, with 7 bases identical to TRBD2. V shed 3 bases, J shed 3 bases, and the junction held 3 bases outside the gene matches. This CDR3 has 14 residues. Germline CDR1 LNHDA, CDR2 SQIVND (reference sequence). The CDR3: CASSIERGTDTQYF. The CDR3 bases are TGTGCCAGTAGTATCGAGCGGGGAACAGATACGCAGTATTTT.

The chain carries TRBV3-1 (or the pseudogene TRBV3-2) and TRBJ1-1; 7 bases match TRBD1. Germline lookup yields CDR1 LGHDT and CDR2 YNNKEL (reference sequence). The junction had 7 bases not matched to a gene; V was cut back by 3 bases and J by 0 bases. The length of the CDR3 is 16 residues. CDR3: CASSHRQGLMNTEAFF. The DNA of the CDR3 is TGTGCCAGCAGCCATAGACAGGGCTTAATGAACACTGAAGCTTTCTTT.

V and J are TRBV19 and TRBJ2-5; 12 positions agree with TRBD2. Germline trimming cut 5 bases from V and 2 bases from J; bases unmatched to any gene: 3. Germline-derived CDR1 and CDR2 are LNHDA and SQIVND (reference sequence). This CDR3 is 15 amino acids long. CDR3 nucleotides: TGTGCCAGTAGTCAGGGGACTAGCGGGCAAGAGACCCAGTACTTC. Encoded protein: CASSQGTSGQETQYF.

V and J are TRBV5-1 and TRBJ1-2, with 10 bases fitting TRBD1. The CDR3 is 15 residues long. Germline CDR1 is SGHRS and CDR2 is YFSETQ. J was trimmed by 2 bases and V by 2 bases; bases with no gene match: 3. This chain's CDR3 is CASSLGTGVNYGYTF. The CDR3 nucleotides read TGCGCCAGCAGCTTAGGGACAGGGGTGAACTATGGCTACACCTTC.

The gene calls are TRBV18 and TRBJ1-2; weak D call: TRBD1 (6 bases). The CDR3 runs to 15 residues. The germline CDR1 and CDR2 sequences are KGHSH and LQKENI. With 0 bases removed from V and 4 bases from J, the gap between germline ends came to 12 bases. As DNA, the CDR3 is TGTGCCAGCTCACCACCGAGCCAGGGGATCTATGGCTACACCTTC. Amino acid sequence: CASSPPSQGIYGYTF.